By share of the sample, the clone carrying this TCR beta chain is medium-sized. This sample was included in a study of prognosis after radiotherapy for stage I lung cancer. This CDR3 is built from 13 residues. Germline V CDR1 and CDR2: SNHLY, FYNNEI. Trimming removed 8 bases at V and 0 bases at J, with 8 bases between. Genomic DNA yielded TCR beta CDR3, amplified by two-round multiplex PCR. First-round PCR employed TRBV- and TRBJ-specific primers for each gene. TCRdb reprocessed the multiplex PCR reads via MiXCR and lists one record per CDR3 protein. The sample records about 20,000 distinct CDR3 sequences, approximately 45% being singletons.

The source is a donor aged 50 or older with non-small cell lung cancer. The rearrangement uses TRBV2 and TRBJ1-5; D remains unclear. Sequencing was performed on PBMCs, taken before or after stereotactic body radiation therapy (not recorded which). This CDR3 is CASSRNSNQPQHF. The CDR3 DNA sequence: TGTGCCAGCTCGCGGAATAGCAATCAGCCCCAGCATTTT.